The rows below give T cell receptor beta chains drawn from one sample of a study of blood T cell repertoires in COVID-19. Sequenced by immunoSEQ multiplex PCR; TCRdb stores in-frame clones only, minus some. The data show 150,000 to 200,000 clones, more than 75% seen once. Sequenced: peripheral blood. The receptors originated from an older man with acute or convalescent COVID-19. CDR3s include the opening cysteine and the closing phenylalanine or tryptophan. A D gene is named only where the DNA matches it firmly. Clone size, where shown, is once, few, many, or a class for clones that have expanded.

>TRBD1|TRBV18|12|-|TRBJ2-3
TGTGCCAGCTCTCGACAGGGAGATACGCAGTATTTT
CASSRQGDTQYF
>-|TRBV5-1|18|-|TRBJ2-3
TGCGCCAGCAGCTTGGCGGCGGGTAGCGGTACTAGCACAGATACGCAGTATTTT
CASSLAAGSGTSTDTQYF
>TRBD2|TRBV3-1/TRBV3-2|15|-|TRBJ2-1
TGTGCCAGCAGCCAGACTAGCGGGAATTACAATGAGCAGTTCTTC
CASSQTSGNYNEQFF
>-|TRBV5-1|14|-|TRBJ2-5
TGCGCCAGCAGCTTTGGGGGCTTGCCAGAGACCCAGTACTTC
CASSFGGLPETQYF
>-|TRBV4-2|15|-|TRBJ2-7
TGTGCCAGCAGCCAAGGGCAGGGTTCTTCCTACGAGCAGTACTTC
CASSQGQGSSYEQYF
>TRBD2|TRBV9|18|-|TRBJ2-2
TGTGCCAGCAGCGTTACGGGACTAGCGGGGGGGCCCAGCGGGGAGCTGTTTTTT
CASSVTGLAGGPSGELFF
>-|TRBV27|16|-|TRBJ1-4
TGTGCCAGCAGTTTTAACCAGGGGTCCATTGGGGAAAAACTGTTTTTT
CASSFNQGSIGEKLFF
>-|TRBV29-1|13|once|TRBJ1-5
TGCAGCGTTGAGGTGGGAGTGAATCAGCCCCAGCATTTT
CSVEVGVNQPQHF
>-|TRBV28|15|-|TRBJ1-4
TGTGCCAGCAGTCCGCAGCGTGCAACTAATGAAAAACTGTTTTTT
CASSPQRATNEKLFF
>-|TRBV2|15|-|TRBJ2-7
TGTGCCAGCAGAGCCATAAAAGATAGGGGCTACGAGCAGTACTTC
CASRAIKDRGYEQYF
>-|TRBV10-1|13|few|TRBJ2-3
TGCGCCAGCAGTGAGGCAGACACAGATACGCAGTATTTT
CASSEADTDTQYF
>-|TRBV6-1|15|-|TRBJ1-4
TGTGCCAGCAGTGAATACAGAGGAGGCAATGAAAAACTGTTTTTT
CASSEYRGGNEKLFF
>TRBD2|TRBV7-2|15|-|TRBJ2-1
TGTGCCAGCAGCTTAAGCCTAGCGGGGGTCGATGAGCAGTTCTTC
CASSLSLAGVDEQFF
>-|TRBV9|14|-|TRBJ2-1
TGTGCCAGCAGCGTCGGCGGGGTGTACAATGAGCAGTTCTTC
CASSVGGVYNEQFF
>TRBD2|TRBV6-4|16|-|TRBJ2-7
TGTGCCAGCAGCGACTCAGAGACTAGCGGCTCCTACGAGCAGTACTTC
CASSDSETSGSYEQYF
>TRBD1|TRBV24-1|15|-|TRBJ2-7
TGTGCCACCAGTGATGTGGCAGGGGGAATCTACGAGCAGTACTTC
CATSDVAGGIYEQYF
>-|TRBV18|17|-|TRBJ1-4
TGTGCCAGCTCCCAAAATAGTGGGACTGCAACTAATGAAAAACTGTTTTTT
CASSQNSGTATNEKLFF
>TRBD2|TRBV5-8|13|-|TRBJ2-5
TGTGCCAGCAGACTAGCGGGGGTGGAGACCCAGTACTTC
CASRLAGVETQYF
>-|TRBV10-2|16|-|TRBJ2-1
TGCGCCAGCAGTGAGTCGAGTGGGCTTTCCTACAATGAGCAGTTCTTC
CASSESSGLSYNEQFF
>TRBD2|TRBV7-7|16|-|TRBJ2-1
TGTGCCAGCAGCTTAGATGACAGGTATAGCGGGGATGAGCAGTTCTTC
CASSLDDRYSGDEQFF
>TRBD1|TRBV18|14|-|TRBJ1-2
TGTGCCAGCTCACCAACCGGGACAGGGAGGGGCTACACCTTC
CASSPTGTGRGYTF
>TRBD1|TRBV27|14|-|TRBJ1-6
TGTGCCAGCACCCAGACAGGGACGATCTCACCCCTCCACTTT
CASTQTGTISPLHF
>-|TRBV28|13|few|TRBJ1-2
TGTGCCAGCATCGAGAGAGGGAAGGAAGGCTACACCTTC
CASIERGKEGYTF
>TRBD1|TRBV28|14|-|TRBJ2-5
TGTGCCAGCAGTTTACGTAACAGGGGAGAGACCCAGTACTTC
CASSLRNRGETQYF
>TRBD1|TRBV2|13|-|TRBJ1-4
TGTGCCAGCAGGAACAGGGGTAATGAAAAACTGTTTTTT
CASRNRGNEKLFF
>TRBD1|TRBV11-1|12|-|TRBJ2-7
TGTGCCAGTCGACAGGGTTCATCCGAGCAGTACTTC
CASRQGSSEQYF
>-|TRBV28|16|few|TRBJ1-5
TGTGCCAGCAGAGAACTTGGGGAAGGGAGGGGGCAGCCCCAGCATTTT
CASRELGEGRGQPQHF
>-|TRBV3-1/TRBV3-2|13|-|TRBJ2-1
TGTGCCAGCAGCCAAGGAGGGCTCAGTGAGCAGTTCTTC
CASSQGGLSEQFF
>-|TRBV27|13|few|TRBJ1-1
TGTGCCAGCAGTCCGAGGATGAACACTGAAGCTTTCTTT
CASSPRMNTEAFF
>-|TRBV27|14|-|TRBJ2-3
TGTGCCAGCAGCACGCGGGGCCGACTGGATACGCAGTATTTT
CASSTRGRLDTQYF
>-|TRBV5-1|14|-|TRBJ2-5
TGCGCCAGCAGCTTGATACAGATACAAGAGACCCAGTACTTC
CASSLIQIQETQYF
>-|TRBV1|17|-|TRBJ2-5
TGCACCAGCAGCCAACACCGGACTAGCGGGGCCCAAGAGACCCAGTACTTC
CTSSQHRTSGAQETQYF
>-|TRBV30|15|-|TRBJ1-2
TGTGCCTGGAGTGTATTAGTCCCAGGTCCAAATGGCTACACCTTC
CAWSVLVPGPNGYTF
>-|TRBV30|14|-|TRBJ2-1
TGTGCCTGGAGTCCGAGGGTATCCTACAATGAGCAGTTCTTC
CAWSPRVSYNEQFF
>TRBD2|TRBV6-1|17|-|TRBJ2-5
TGTGCCAGCAGTGAATTTAAGACGGGAGGGGTCCAAGAGACCCAGTACTTC
CASSEFKTGGVQETQYF